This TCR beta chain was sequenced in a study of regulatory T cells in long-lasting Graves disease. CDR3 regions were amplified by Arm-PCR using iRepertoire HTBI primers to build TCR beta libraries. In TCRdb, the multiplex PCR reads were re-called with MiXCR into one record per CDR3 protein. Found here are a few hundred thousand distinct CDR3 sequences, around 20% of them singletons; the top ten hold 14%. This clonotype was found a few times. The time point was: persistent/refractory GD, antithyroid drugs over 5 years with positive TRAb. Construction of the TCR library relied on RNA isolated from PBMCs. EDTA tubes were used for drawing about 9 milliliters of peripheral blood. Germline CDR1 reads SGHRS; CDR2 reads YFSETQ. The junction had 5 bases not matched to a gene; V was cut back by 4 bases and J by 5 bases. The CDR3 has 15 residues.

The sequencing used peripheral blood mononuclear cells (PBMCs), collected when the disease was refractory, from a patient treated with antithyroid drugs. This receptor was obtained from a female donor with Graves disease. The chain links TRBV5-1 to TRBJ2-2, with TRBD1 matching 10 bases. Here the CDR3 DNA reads TGCGCCAGCAGCGGCCGGACAGGGGGTACCGGGGAGCTGTTTTTT. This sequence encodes CASSGRTGGTGELFF.